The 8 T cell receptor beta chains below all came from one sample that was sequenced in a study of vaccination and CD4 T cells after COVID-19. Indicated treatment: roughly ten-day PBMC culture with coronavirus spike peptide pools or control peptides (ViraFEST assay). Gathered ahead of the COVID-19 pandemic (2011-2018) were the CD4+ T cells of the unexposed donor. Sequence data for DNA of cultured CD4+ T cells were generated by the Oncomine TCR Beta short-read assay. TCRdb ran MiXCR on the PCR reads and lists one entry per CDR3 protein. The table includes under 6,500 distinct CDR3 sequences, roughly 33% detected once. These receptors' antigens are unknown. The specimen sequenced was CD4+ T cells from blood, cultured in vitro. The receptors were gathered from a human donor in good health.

The CDR3 bases are TGTGCCAGCAGACCCGGGACAGTAGGAGAGACCCAGTACTTC. Translation gives CASRPGTVGETQYF. The chain combines TRBV5-6 with TRBJ2-5; 7 nucleotides align to TRBD1. The CDR3 extends over 14 amino acids. The germline V gene has CDR1 SGHDT and CDR2 YYEEEE. The J segment lost 4 bases and the V segment lost 5 bases, leaving 8 bases of the junction unmatched.

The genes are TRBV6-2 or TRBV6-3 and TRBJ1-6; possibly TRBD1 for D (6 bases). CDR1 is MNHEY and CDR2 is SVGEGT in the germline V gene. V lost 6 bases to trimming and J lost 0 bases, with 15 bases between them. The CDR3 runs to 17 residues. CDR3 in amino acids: CASRDKTGSSYNSPLHF. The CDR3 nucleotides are TGTGCCAGCAGGGACAAGACAGGAAGCTCCTATAATTCACCCCTCCACTTT.

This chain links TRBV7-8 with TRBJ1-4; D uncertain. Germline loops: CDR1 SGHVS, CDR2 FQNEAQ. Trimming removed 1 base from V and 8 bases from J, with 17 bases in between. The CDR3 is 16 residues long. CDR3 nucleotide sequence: TGTGCCAGCAGCTTAGGCGTCCGAGGACGGAGGGAAAAACTGTTTTTT. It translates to CASSLGVRGRREKLFF.

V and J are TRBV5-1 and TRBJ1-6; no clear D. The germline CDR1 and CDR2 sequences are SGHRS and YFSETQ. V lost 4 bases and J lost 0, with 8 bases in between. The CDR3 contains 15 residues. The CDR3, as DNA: TGCGCCAGCAGCCTCCCGAGCTCCTATAATTCACCCCTCCACTTT. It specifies CASSLPSSYNSPLHF.

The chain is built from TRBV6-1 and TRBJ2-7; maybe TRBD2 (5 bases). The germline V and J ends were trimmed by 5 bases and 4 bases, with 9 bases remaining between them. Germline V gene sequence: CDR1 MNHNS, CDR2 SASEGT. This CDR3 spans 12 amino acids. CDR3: CASSPLAYEQYF. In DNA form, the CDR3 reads TGTGCCAGCAGTCCTCTAGCTTACGAGCAGTACTTC.

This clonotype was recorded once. In nucleotides, the CDR3 is TGCGCCAGCAGCTTGGAGCAGGAATCATATGGCTACACCTTC. It translates to CASSLEQESYGYTF. The chain recombines TRBV5-1 with TRBJ1-2; D unclear. This CDR3 contains 14 residues. The V and J ends lost 0 bases and 5 bases respectively, with 11 bases between them. Germline V CDR1 and CDR2: SGHRS, YFSETQ.

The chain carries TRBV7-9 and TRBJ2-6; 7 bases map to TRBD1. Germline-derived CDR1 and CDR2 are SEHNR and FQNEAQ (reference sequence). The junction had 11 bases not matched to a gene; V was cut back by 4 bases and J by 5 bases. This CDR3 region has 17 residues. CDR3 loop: CASSSIRDSRWANVLTF. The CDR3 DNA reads TGTGCCAGCAGCTCAATCCGGGACAGCCGCTGGGCCAACGTCCTGACTTTC.

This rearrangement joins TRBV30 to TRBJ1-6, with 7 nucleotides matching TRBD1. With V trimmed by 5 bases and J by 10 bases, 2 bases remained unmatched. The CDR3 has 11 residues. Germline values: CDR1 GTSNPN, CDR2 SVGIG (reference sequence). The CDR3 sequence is CAWEGGSPLHF. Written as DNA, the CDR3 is TGTGCCTGGGAAGGGGGCTCACCCCTCCACTTT.